Sequencing of this T cell receptor beta chain was carried out in a study of T cell responses to AZD1222 COVID-19 vaccine. Study-level information: The study pooled second doses at about 4 or about 12 weeks. The study's findings and limits: Reports indicate that nearly half of spike-specific TCRs are directed at unmutated variant regions. Donors were largely white British and mainly female; clonal diversity was possibly underestimated.

Germline CDR1 is SEHNR and CDR2 is FQNEAQ (reference sequence). The CDR3 spans 16 residues. V was shortened by 4 bases and J by 1 base, with 16 bases between the two germline ends. Of note for this clone: The target antigen is unknown.

Assay used: immunoSEQ multiplex PCR; TCRdb lists only in-frame clones, some missing. This sample has approximately 80,000 clones; 85% to 90% occur once, and the top ten carry 30% to 40%. The clonotype comes from an adult in good health. Sequenced here: peripheral blood, sampled on day 0 of AZD1222 vaccination. The chain combines TRBV7-9 with TRBJ1-1; a weak D match, TRBD1 (5 bases). CDR3 protein: CASSSLERGGNTEAFF. CDR3 sequence (DNA): TGTGCCAGCAGCTCCTTGGAAAGGGGAGGGAACACTGAAGCTTTCTTT.